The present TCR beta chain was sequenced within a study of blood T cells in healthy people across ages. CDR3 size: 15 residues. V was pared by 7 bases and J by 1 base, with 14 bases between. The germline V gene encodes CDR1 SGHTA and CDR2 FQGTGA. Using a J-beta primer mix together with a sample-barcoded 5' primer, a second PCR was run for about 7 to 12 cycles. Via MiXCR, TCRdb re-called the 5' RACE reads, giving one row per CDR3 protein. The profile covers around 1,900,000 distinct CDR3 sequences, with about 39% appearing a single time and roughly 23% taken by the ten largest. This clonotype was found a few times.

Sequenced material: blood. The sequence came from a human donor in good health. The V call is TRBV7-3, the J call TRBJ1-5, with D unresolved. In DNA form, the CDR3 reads TGTGCCAGCAATTGGGCCCGACCCAGCAATCAGCCCCAGCATTTT. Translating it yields CASNWARPSNQPQHF.